These T cell receptor beta chains were read from a single sample in a study of PD-L1 blockade in urothelial cancer. Data came from immunoSEQ multiplex PCR; TCRdb stores just in-frame clones and leaves some out. The sample lists about 120,000 clones; approximately 90% were seen once. This material consisted of PBMCs, taken around atezolizumab (anti-PD-L1) treatment. These TCRs come from a man between 60 and 75 years old with urothelial cancer. Both conserved end residues are part of each CDR3. The order of the fields is D gene, V gene, CDR3 protein. The D gene is left open where the match is weak.

>NA|TRBV9
CASSVVAGAVEQYF
>TRBD1|TRBV5-1
CASSLRGTGGIMNTEAFF
>TRBD2|TRBV4-1
CASAGEREPPLSYEQYF
>NA|TRBV5-1
CASQAGASFTYNEQFF
>TRBD1|TRBV7-2
CASSSGQGVQPQHF
>TRBD1|TRBV7-9
CASSSNRDRNTGELFF
>NA|TRBV7-2
CASSLDRGFSTDTQYF
>NA|TRBV5-1
CASSWAGGETQYF
>NA|TRBV6-5
CASSYRGEQYF
>NA|TRBV6-6
CASSSRQNEQYF
>NA|TRBV4-3
CASSQDPAYNEQFF
>TRBD1|TRBV6-5
CASSPDRGGNQPQHF
>TRBD2|TRBV11-2
CASSRVAGGNTDTQYF
>NA|TRBV28
CASSPDSYRYEQYF
>TRBD2|TRBV7-9
CASSLATSGMHRELFF
>TRBD1|TRBV14
CASSRAGTGDGYTF
>TRBD2|TRBV5-4
CASSRKGLAGSYNEQFF
>NA|TRBV5-6
CASSLGRLIYGYTF
>NA|TRBV2
CASSENRGSNQPQHF
>TRBD1|TRBV2
CASSGQGSSNQPQHF
>TRBD1|TRBV28
CASIQGQATNEKLFF
>TRBD2|TRBV7-3
CASSSDAPSGGIGTDTQYF
>NA|TRBV27
CASSPGLGNTIYF
>NA|TRBV10-2
CASSPTGGGNYEQYF
>TRBD1|TRBV5-1
CASSLAATGGEEQYF
>NA|TRBV5-1
CASSLALGTRGDTQYF
>TRBD2|TRBV28
CASSRGGSPYEQYF
>NA|TRBV6-5
CASSSPRGAQETQYF
>NA|TRBV4-3
CASSQIARDDTQYF
>TRBD2|TRBV14
CASSQLAGSYEQYF
>TRBD1|TRBV7-3
CASSLTGASNQPQHF
>NA|TRBV19
CASKGTTLNYGYTF
>NA|TRBV6-6
CASTIRDTDTQYF
>NA|TRBV19
CASSMGPQGETQYF
>NA|TRBV28
CASSLYGETQYF
>NA|TRBV15
CATSRDHLATTGELFF
>NA|TRBV7-2
CASSLGAGNPPPLHF
>TRBD2|TRBV4-1
CASSPWTSGSENEQFF
>NA|TRBV5-5
CASSLPGTGIGGYTF
>NA|TRBV7-9
CASSLGSTGNQPQHF
>TRBD1|TRBV7-2
CASSPTGQGDQPQHF
>NA|TRBV5-6
CASSAQRAGELFF
>TRBD1|TRBV9
CASSVRDRGTDTEAFF
>TRBD1|TRBV29-1
CSAGTGYRGTEAFF
>NA|TRBV9
CASSSRHSPLHF
>NA|TRBV7-9
CASSPLAQWDEQFF
>TRBD2|TRBV14
CASSWDYPGTQFF
>NA|TRBV19
CASSIGLEQPQHF
>NA|TRBV5-1
CASSRSDSYYGYTF
>TRBD1|TRBV19
CASSIPGQGYYGYTF
>TRBD1|TRBV5-4
CASSLPGQGTGYTF
>NA|TRBV10-3
CAISVGGSGYGYTF
>NA|TRBV7-2
CASSPNSGAYEQYF
>TRBD2|TRBV30
CAWDRGGSDLRRQYF
>NA|TRBV15
CATSRAGGTSTDTQYF